This T cell receptor beta chain originates from a study of cytomegalovirus exposure and HLA in healthy donors (dated by TCRdb to about 2017). Notes on the research overall: In an earlier analysis of about 560 of the donors, less than 350 Gb of sequence data and 100 million or so unique TCR beta sequences from 180 million or so T cells were reported. To study patterns of TCR occurrence, a later analysis re-analyzed previously published TCR beta repertoires from around 670 donors and added high-resolution HLA genotyping. All discovery cohort repertoires had been generated using a single sequencing platform. Among about 360 genotyped donors of the cohort, an average of about 240,000 unique TCR beta nucleotide sequences were sequenced per donor, about a sixth of them non-productive. Alongside the repertoire data, information on donor age, sex, ethnicity and CMV serostatus was compiled. In the later analysis, no new phenotypic data were used to find candidate immune exposures; instead, reliance was placed on TCR beta sequences and their occurrence across donors. To decide whether each TCR beta V gene segment behaved as functional or pseudogenic, an earlier analysis of some 600 of the donors relied on high-throughput TCR beta sequencing. Of the roughly 390 genotyped donors, about 80% fell in the genetic ancestry cluster associated with self-reported Caucasian donors. To predict cytomegalovirus infection status, the study brought together high-throughput TCR immunosequencing, statistical association of individual TCRs with disease status, and machine learning. HLA typing included class I and class II loci at four-digit resolution. The study aimed to test whether signatures of past pathogen exposure could be identified by cataloging public T cell receptors. In a later genetic analysis, genome-wide SNP genotypes for 398 of the 666 donors were used, and that subset was treated as a discovery cohort. Besides the first cohort of roughly 640 subjects, a separate validation cohort made up of 120 different subjects was used. The study profiled the T cell repertoires of 666 subjects by immunosequencing and related them to cytomegalovirus serostatus. Because of strong linkage in the cohort, four or five DR-DQ haplotypes were treated as single units for association and clustering. Approximately 310 gigabases of sequencing data and approximately 91 million unique TCR sequences made up an early release that covered around 640 HLA-typed donors. Typing coverage differed by locus: A, B, C, DRB1 and DQB1 were typed in roughly 629-630 donors, DQA1 in 522, DPA1 in over 600, and DPB1 in about 450.

This clone was seen a few times. This receptor's antigen is unknown. One base away there is no much larger clone; base qualities are not given. Receptor amplification or capture employed the immunoSEQ multiplex PCR assay. A mixture of 60 forward primers for TCR Vbeta segments and 13 reverse primers for TCR Jbeta segments was used in the multiplex PCR. A multiplex PCR assay on genomic DNA amplified the CDR3 region of rearranged TCR beta genes. The Illumina HiSeq System was used to sequence the amplified TCR beta libraries as 87-base-pair reads. The paper's data handling went like this. A later analysis tallied around 82 million unique TCR beta chains across the 666 repertoires, and around 10 million of those chains were shared by two or more donors. Raw reads were error-corrected and collapsed into unique sequences by a nearest-neighbor algorithm in which closely related sequences were merged to remove PCR and sequencing errors. Alignment of CDR3 sequences to IMGT reference sequences was used to assign V, D and J gene segments. For a sequence to be retained, a match of at least six nucleotides was required to both a V gene segment and a J gene segment. Rearrangements were classified as productive when the CDR3 lacked stop codons and remained in frame with V and J, and all other rearrangements were classified as non-productive. Following IMGT convention, CDR3 was defined as the stretch from the second conserved V-encoded cysteine to the conserved J-encoded phenylalanine. Sequences without an unambiguous match to a single V gene segment were excluded from the earlier analysis of several hundred of the donors. In an earlier analysis of 500 to 750 of the donors, V segments were called functional above 56.7% productive rearrangements and were called segregating when the between-donor standard deviation exceeded 5%. A statistical classification framework was built for diagnosing cytomegalovirus status from the catalog of TCR beta chain sequences. A later analysis assigned V and J genes by comparing TCR nucleotide sequences with IMGT/GENE-DB human TR gene sequences. The TCRdist pipeline was used in a later analysis to assign CDR3 sequences and most-parsimonious VDJ recombination scenarios. In a later analysis, each TCR beta chain was defined by its CDR3 amino acid sequence together with its V-gene family, and reads lacking a unique V-gene family were excluded. As a way to deal with suspected cross-contamination and a sequencing artifact, a later analysis dropped approximately 570 nucleotide sequences that were highly shared and had low generation probability. In a later analysis, a clonal expansion index was calculated for each public chain from normalized within-repertoire ranks of inferred template counts. In a later analysis, generation probabilities were computed using a VDJ recombination model fitted to out-of-frame rearrangements, and the results were checked against IGoR. In a later analysis, TCR-TCR, TCR-HLA and TCR-CMV co-occurrence was scored with hypergeometric tests, and a repertoire-size bias correction was applied to TCR pairs. To estimate false discovery rates, a later analysis permuted the HLA or CMV assignments 20 times. In a later analysis, co-occurring TCRs were grouped using DBSCAN, with TCRdist sequence similarity added in when clustering inside HLA-allele-positive subsets. Repertoires with fewer than 30,000 or more than 120,000 public chains, plus five repertoires with anomalous nucleotide sharing, were excluded from co-occurrence clustering. TCRdb obtained this table from immuneACCESS and retained in-frame rearrangements with V and J assigned. These tables miss some clones; where compared with another copy, unresolved V genes account for less than half of the shortfall, and the remainder is unexplained. V and J calls and clone size are those listed in that table; D and trimming were worked out from the DNA. Within this sample are about 120,000 clones, with roughly four fifths of them counted one time only. The ten largest clones take up 1.4% to 1.5% of the sample.

Study-wide findings and limitations: Only TCR beta chains were sequenced in this cohort, and the absence of alpha or paired-chain data limited detectable features. Some IMGT-functional V segments, including TRBV6-2 and TRBV6-3, could not be told apart with the 87-base-pair reads, so those segments were excluded. A cluster of highly shared sequence variants was judged likely to represent a technical artifact of the sequencing pipeline. When HLA alleles, especially DR and DQ, strongly co-occurred, TCR associations were difficult to assign to individual alleles. The authors suggested that the approach could potentially be extended to other disease states and immunological phenotypes. In a later analysis, several top co-occurrence clusters were reported to appear linked to parvovirus B19, influenza, CMV and Epstein-Barr virus. A later analysis associated approximately 17,000 TCR beta sequences with specific HLA alleles at a false discovery rate of 0.05. In a later analysis, HLA-associated TCR beta chains showed more clonal expansion and lower generation probabilities than non-associated chains that were equally common. Immune exposure information for the cohort was limited to CMV serostatus. A later analysis found that most CMV-associated TCR beta chains appeared HLA-restricted, with HLA associations seemingly driven largely by CMV exposure. The earlier analysis of some 540 of the donors excluded some 15 rarely observed V segments, including chromosome 9 orphons, because counts were too low. According to a later genetic analysis, donors in an Asian-associated ancestry cluster had fewer N-insertions in productive TCRs than the roughly 670-donor mean. Correlated functional status among segregating V segments might be attributable to linkage disequilibrium, but an unknown experimental factor could not be ruled out. The study listed 150 to 200 TCR beta chains as associated with cytomegalovirus. A later analysis found that TCR association rates varied across HLA loci, with DRB1 alleles showing the most associated TCRs and HLA-C alleles the fewest. Because HLA typing was missing for some donors at each locus, association tests included only the typed subset. In an earlier analysis of about 550 of the donors, most TCR beta V segments were observed in productive rearrangements about 87% or about 30% of the time, broadly matching IMGT annotations. The classifier was reported to diagnose cytomegalovirus status with high specificity and sensitivity in both the original cohort and the validation cohort. Roughly uniform sequencing depth across donors was assumed in presence/absence analyses, although this assumption may not hold. An association between a missense DCLRE1C variant and V-gene and J-gene trimming of TCR beta chains was found in a later genetic analysis and replicated in an independent cohort. A few of the identified cytomegalovirus-associated TCR beta chains were confirmed in vitro to be specific for cytomegalovirus antigens. A further reported finding was that TCR beta sequences accurately predicted the HLA-A and HLA-B alleles for most subjects in the first cohort. Most TCR sequences were observed very rarely across donors, whereas some public TCRs were present in many individuals.

In total, about 650 healthy bone marrow donors made up the cohort. At the time of sampling, every cohort member was nominally healthy, though immune exposures that went unrecorded were likely present. The donor was CMV seronegative and belonged to the group of 380 or so seronegative cohort members. A peripheral blood sample was collected from each donor, and TCR beta sequencing was performed on peripheral blood mononuclear cells. Genomic DNA extraction from the blood cell samples was performed with the Qiagen DNeasy Blood Extraction Kit. Based on the germline V gene, the CDR1 and CDR2 sequences are SGHRS and YFSETQ. Taken from cysteine to phenylalanine, the CDR3 has 15 residues. Here the CDR3 DNA is all that survives: 45 bases in frame from base 1. Trimming removed 4 bases from V and 3 bases from J; the gene matches leave 4 bases unexplained.

The sequencing input was PBMCs. The sequence is built from TRBV5-1 and TRBJ2-1, and TRBD2 matches 10 of the central bases. This TCR was sampled from a woman under 30 in good health and CMV-seronegative. The DNA sequence follows: TGCGCCAGCAGCAAGACTAGCGGGCGCTACAATGAGCAGTTCTTC. Its amino acids are CASSKTSGRYNEQFF.